The source of this T cell receptor (beta chain) is a study of T cell repertoires in cytomegalovirus infection. The study's findings and limits: The ex vivo response showed dominance by HLA-C-restricted CMV-specific TCR beta clonotypes.

Germline V gene lookup returns CDR1 MNHNS and CDR2 SASEGT. The CDR3 has 14 amino acids. The V end lost 2 bases, the J end lost 5 bases, and 12 bases lay between the germline ends. This clonotype was seen more than once but under ten times. Its antigen is currently unknown. From the reads, TCRdb called clonotypes with MiXCR, one entry per CDR3 protein. Among almost 550,000 distinct CDR3 sequences listed, 15% to 20% were seen once. J is TRBJ2-5 and V is TRBV6-1; D is undetermined. The sequenced material came from CD8+ T cells from PBMCs. The TCR originated in a human donor in good health (CMV status not recorded). Some clones in this sample may be carry-over from other donors' samples. CDR3 residues: CASSETRLEETQYF. Written as DNA, the CDR3 is TGTGCCAGCAGTGAAACGAGGCTAGAGGAGACCCAGTACTTC.